What follows are 11 T cell receptor beta chains derived from one specimen sequenced in a study of CD8 T cells in ankylosing spondylitis. MiXCR was run by TCRdb on the 5' RACE reads, yielding one entry per CDR3 protein. Of some 270,000 distinct CDR3 sequences listed, roughly a third are singletons. Material for sequencing was blood, either unsorted or a sorted T cell fraction (not recorded which). The origin of the receptors is a male donor with ankylosing spondylitis or in good health (not recorded which).

Remarks on this clonotype: At one end the junction does not follow the germline gene, possibly because of a read error. The V call is TRBV4-2, the J call TRBJ1-2; a possible D gene is TRBD1 (6 bases). There are 13 residues in the CDR3. Per the germline V gene, CDR1 is LGHNA and CDR2 is YNFKEQ. The CDR3 nucleotides read TGTGCCGGCAGCCCTAGGGGGGGCGATGGCTACACCTTC. It yields the protein CAGSPRGGDGYTF.

This clonotype came up a few times. The chain recombines TRBV6-5 with TRBJ2-7; 8 nucleotides agree with TRBD1. Germline V gene data show CDR1 as MNHEY and CDR2 as SVGAGI. The CDR3 is made up of 12 amino acids. V was clipped by 6 bases and J by 9 bases; unmatched bases: 7. The CDR3 DNA follows: TGTGCCAGCAGCCCAGGACAGGGCGGGCAGTACTTC. It codes for CASSPGQGGQYF.

This clonotype was seen once. The chain is built from TRBV7-3 and TRBJ2-2; 10 bases fit TRBD1. The CDR3 length is 17 residues. J lost 1 base, V lost 1 base, and 3 bases had no gene match. CDR1 SGHTA and CDR2 FQGTGA come from the germline V gene. CDR3 residues: CASSLKGTGVNTGELFF. In DNA, the CDR3 is TGTGCCAGCAGCTTAAAGGGGACAGGGGTGAACACCGGGGAGCTGTTTTTT.

This clonotype was picked up a small number of times. The chain combines TRBV12-3 or TRBV12-4 with TRBJ2-1; TRBD2 aligns across 9 bases. The J segment lost 5 bases and the V segment lost 3 bases, leaving 5 bases of the junction unmatched. The CDR3 has 15 amino acids. The CDR3 reads CASSFRRGGNNEQFF. The CDR3 DNA follows: TGTGCCAGCAGTTTCAGGCGGGGGGGAAACAATGAGCAGTTCTTC.

The sample holds a few counts of this clonotype. The chain is built from TRBV28 and TRBJ2-2; D unresolved. V was shortened by 5 bases and J by 1 base, with 5 bases between the two germline ends. Germline V CDR1 and CDR2: MDHEN, SYDVKM. CDR3 size: 13 residues. The CDR3 protein is CASSLLNTGELFF. In DNA form, the CDR3 reads TGTGCCAGCAGTCTTCTGAACACCGGGGAGCTGTTTTTT. Full variable domain (rest looked up from reference TRBV28 and TRBJ2-2): DVKVTQSSRYLVKRTGEKVFLECVQDMDHENMFWYRQDPGLGLRLIYFSYDVKMKEKGDIPEGYSVSREKKERFSLILESASTNQTSMYLCASSLLNTGELFFGEGSRLTVL.

V and J are TRBV20-1 and TRBJ2-3; 9 bases are shared with TRBD2. This CDR3 spans 15 amino acids. Germline assignment: CDR1 DFQATT and CDR2 SNEGSKA (reference sequence). V was clipped by 0 bases and J by 2 bases; unmatched bases: 3. Here the CDR3 reads CSARDLAGPTDTQYF. Here the CDR3 DNA reads TGCAGTGCTAGAGATCTAGCGGGGCCCACAGATACGCAGTATTTT.

This chain uses TRBV29-1 with TRBJ2-6, with D possibly TRBD2 on 5 matching bases. CDR3 length: 13 residues. CDR1 SQVTM and CDR2 ANQGSEA come from the germline V gene. The V and J ends lost 4 bases and 3 bases respectively, with 7 bases between them. As DNA, the CDR3 is TGCAGCGTTGCTCGGGATGGGGCCAACGTCCTGACTTTC. Translated: CSVARDGANVLTF.

This clonotype was counted between two and nine times. The chain couples TRBV7-3 to TRBJ2-7; 7 nucleotides agree with TRBD1. The V segment lost 11 bases and the J segment 2 bases; nucleotides outside the gene matches: 6. CDR1 and CDR2 from the germline V gene are SGHTA and FQGTGA. This CDR3 spans 12 amino acids. The CDR3 coding sequence is TGTGCCGGCCACAGGGGCACCTACGAGCAGTACTTC. Amino acid sequence: CAGHRGTYEQYF. Variable domain in full (rest from reference TRBV7-3 and TRBJ2-7): GAGVSQTPSNKVTEKGKYVELRCDPISGHTALYWYRQSLGQGPEFLIYFQGTGAADDSGLPNDRFFAVRPEGSVSTLKIQRTERGDSAVYLCAGHRGTYEQYFGPGTRLTVT.

The gene calls are TRBV3-1 and TRBJ1-2; possibly TRBD1 for D (5 bases). From germline, CDR1 is LGHDT and CDR2 YNNKEL (reference sequence). The CDR3 runs to 14 residues. V gave up 3 bases and J gave up 8 bases, with 16 bases separating them. This chain's CDR3 is CASSQARGTGGYTF. CDR3 in DNA: TGTGCCAGCAGCCAGGCCCGGGGGACGGGGGGCTACACCTTC.

V usage is TRBV7-8 and J usage is TRBJ1-3; a possible D gene is TRBD1 (6 bases). With 5 bases removed from V and 0 bases from J, the gap between germline ends came to 11 bases. The CDR3 is 15 amino acids. Germline CDR1 and CDR2: SGHVS and FQNEAQ. The CDR3 reads CASSPRTVSGNTIYF. The CDR3 nucleotides read TGTGCCAGCAGCCCCCGGACAGTCTCTGGAAACACCATATATTTT.

This clonotype was recorded once. The CDR3 DNA reads as TGTGCCAGCAGCTCCATCCTCTACAATGAGCAGTTCTTC. As protein: CASSSILYNEQFF. This chain connects TRBV7-9 to TRBJ2-1; D unclear. Germline CDR1 and CDR2: SEHNR and FQNEAQ (reference sequence). The ends were cut back, 4 bases at V and 3 bases at J, with 7 bases in the middle. The CDR3 covers 13 residues. The entire variable domain, with the rest obtained from reference TRBV7-9 and TRBJ2-1, is as follows: DTGVSQNPRHKITKRGQNVTFRCDPISEHNRLYWYRQTLGQGPEFLTYFQNEAQLEKSRLLSDRFSAERPKGSFSTLEIQRTEQGDSAMYLCASSSILYNEQFFGPGTRLTVL.